These 28 T cell receptor beta chains were all obtained from the same sample, sequenced in a study of HIV-infected patients and healthy controls. Alpha and beta constant-region primers primed reverse transcription of around 0.5 ug RNA. Each of the alpha and beta chains got its own library through chain-specific third strand synthesis with indices. TCRdb re-called the 5' RACE reads with MiXCR, one entry per CDR3 protein. The table shows about 4,400 distinct CDR3 sequences, with 7.8% occurring only once. Whole blood was used without fractionation, so all unsorted peripheral T cells were included. The specimen was blood, collected before antiretroviral therapy. The receptors were gathered from an adult with HIV infection.

This clonotype rates as large (0.1 to 1%). This rearrangement joins TRBV6-5 to TRBJ2-1; 8 positions match TRBD2. There are 15 residues in the CDR3. The germline V gene encodes CDR1 MNHEY and CDR2 SVGAGI. V was clipped by 0 bases and J by 5 bases; unmatched bases: 3. The CDR3 sequence is CASSYSASGHNEQFF. The CDR3 region has the DNA TGTGCCAGCAGTTACTCGGCTAGCGGGCACAATGAGCAGTTCTTC.

This clonotype is termed medium-sized (0.01 to 0.1%). The chain has TRBV6-5 and TRBJ1-1; D is ambiguous. There are 15 residues in the CDR3. From germline, CDR1 is MNHEY and CDR2 SVGAGI. The V gene lost 0 bases and the J gene lost 7 bases, with 15 bases spanning the gap. This chain's CDR3 is CASSYSKFPRFEAFF. CDR3 in DNA: TGTGCCAGCAGTTACTCGAAATTCCCCAGGTTTGAAGCTTTCTTT.

This clonotype is medium-sized (0.01 to 0.1%). The chain is built from TRBV25-1 and TRBJ2-7, with TRBD2 matching over 7 bases. The germline V gene encodes CDR1 MGHDK and CDR2 SYGVNS. There are 14 residues in the CDR3. Losses at the gene ends were 5 bases for V and 5 bases for J; bases not matched to a gene: 9. CDR3 in DNA: TGTGCCAGCAGTAAGAGCGGGGAGGTCGACGAGCAGTACTTC. Its translation: CASSKSGEVDEQYF.

This clonotype occurred many times. The rearrangement uses TRBV5-4 and TRBJ2-1, with a possible D match to TRBD1 (5 bases). The CDR3 is made up of 17 amino acids. Trimming left V 1 base short and J 5 bases short, with 19 bases between. Germline loops: CDR1 SGHNT, CDR2 YYREEE (reference sequence). The CDR3 region is CASSLKISKGHHNEQFF. DNA of the CDR3: TGTGCCAGCAGCTTGAAGATTTCGAAAGGACACCACAATGAGCAGTTCTTC.

The CDR3 DNA sequence: TGTGCCAGCAGCTTAGAACCCAACTACTCCAATGAGCAGTTCTTC. This translates into CASSLEPNYSNEQFF. This sequence joins TRBV13 and TRBJ2-1; unclear D gene. This CDR3 has 15 amino acids. Germline V gene lookup returns CDR1 PRHDT and CDR2 FYEKMQ (reference sequence). Trimming stripped 1 base from V and 6 bases from J, with 13 bases between.

The sample holds many counts of this clonotype. This chain joins TRBV24-1 and TRBJ2-1; either TRBD1 or TRBD2 may fit D (5 bases each). The CDR3 consists of 13 residues. Trimming pared 9 bases from V and 6 bases from J, leaving 14 bases between. Germline assignment: CDR1 KGHDR and CDR2 SFDVKD. The CDR3 here is CATGGSGINEQFF. Written as DNA, the CDR3 is TGTGCCACCGGGGGTTCAGGGATCAATGAGCAGTTCTTC.

This clonotype has just a few counts. V is TRBV7-9 and J is TRBJ1-4; 8 nucleotides align to TRBD1. Trimming at V came to 6 bases and at J to 5 bases, leaving 5 bases not matched to a gene. CDR3 length: 14 residues. Germline V gene lookup returns CDR1 SEHNR and CDR2 FQNEAQ (reference sequence). CDR3 in DNA: TGTGCCAGCAGGGCCCGACAGGGGAATGAAAAACTGTTTTTT. Amino acid sequence: CASRARQGNEKLFF.

At least ten counts were recorded for this clonotype. This chain uses TRBV27 with TRBJ2-7, with no clear D. The CDR3 has 14 residues. In germline, CDR1 is MNHEY, CDR2 SMNVEV (reference sequence). Deletions cut 5 bases from V and 0 bases from J, with 11 bases between. The CDR3 reads CASSPRSGSYEQYF. In nucleotides, the CDR3 is TGTGCCAGCAGTCCCCGGTCTGGCTCCTACGAGCAGTACTTC.

This clonotype ranks as medium-sized (0.01 to 0.1%). This chain connects TRBV7-4 to TRBJ2-5, with a tentative D call TRBD2 (6 bases). The V gene's germline CDR1 is SGHVT and CDR2 SQSDAQ. The ends were cut back, 1 base at V and 3 bases at J, with 12 bases in the middle. The CDR3 extends over 15 amino acids. As DNA, the CDR3 is TGTGCCAGCAGCTTAGGATGCAGGAGGGAAGAGACCCAGTACTTC. Translation gives CASSLGCRREETQYF.

Relative to its sample, this clonotype is medium-sized. V and J are TRBV6-5 and TRBJ2-7; 7 bases agree with TRBD1. The V gene's germline CDR1 is MNHEY and CDR2 SVGAGI. The V gene end was trimmed by 6 bases and the J gene end by 1 base; junction bases not matched to a gene: 6. CDR3 length equals 14 residues. The CDR3 coding sequence is TGTGCCAGCAGAAACCCGGGACAGTCCTACGAGCAGTACTTC. Its protein product is CASRNPGQSYEQYF.

This chain uses TRBV19 with TRBJ1-2; D gene unclear. Trimming took 3 bases from V and 6 from J, leaving 14 bases between them. This CDR3 comprises 14 residues. CDR1 LNHDA and CDR2 SQIVND come from the germline V gene (reference sequence). The CDR3 nucleotides are TGTGCCAGTAGTATTGGCCCCCTTTCAAATGGCTACACCTTC. Translated, it gives CASSIGPLSNGYTF.

This clonotype has just a few counts. The chain carries TRBV4-2 and TRBJ1-6; 8 nucleotides match TRBD1. The CDR3 runs to 18 residues. Trimming removed 0 bases from V and 8 bases from J; junction bases left unmatched: 12. CDR1 is LGHNA and CDR2 is YNFKEQ in the germline V gene. The CDR3 coding sequence is TGTGCCAGCAGCCAAGATTCCCTCAGGGGGCCGTCGGATTCACCCCTCCACTTT. Residues: CASSQDSLRGPSDSPLHF.

The chain employs TRBV28 and TRBJ1-1; 11 bases map to TRBD1. V dropped 5 bases and J dropped 6; count of bases not matched to a gene: 5. The CDR3 runs 14 residues. The germline CDR1 and CDR2 sequences are MDHEN and SYDVKM. The CDR3 is CASSPGQGGSEAFF. The CDR3 DNA follows: TGTGCCAGCAGTCCGGGACAGGGGGGGTCTGAAGCTTTCTTT.

This clonotype was observed many times. The chain employs TRBV3-1 and TRBJ2-7, with D possibly being TRBD1 (6 bases). This CDR3 contains 14 residues. Germline V gene sequence: CDR1 LGHDT, CDR2 YNNKEL (reference sequence). The V and J ends lost 4 bases and 3 bases respectively, with 13 bases between them. The CDR3 loop reads CASSPYREDYEQYF. DNA for the CDR3: TGTGCCAGCAGCCCGTACAGGGAAGACTACGAGCAGTACTTC.

This clonotype was detected ten times or more. This chain links TRBV7-6 with TRBJ2-7; D possibly corresponds to TRBD2 (7 bases). Germline values: CDR1 SGHVS, CDR2 FNYEAQ. V lost 5 bases, J lost 6 bases, and 23 bases lay in between. This CDR3 is built from 16 residues. The CDR3 loop is CASSTAHRVSGGEQYF. The CDR3 nucleotides read TGTGCCAGCAGCACGGCCCACAGGGTCTCGGGGGGCGAGCAGTACTTC.

By sample share, this clonotype is medium-sized (0.01 to 0.1%). This rearrangement joins TRBV20-1 to TRBJ1-1; D ambiguous. CDR1 is DFQATT and CDR2 is SNEGSKA in the germline V gene (reference sequence). V gave up 5 bases and J gave up 1 base, with 14 bases separating them. This CDR3 is 14 amino acids long. The CDR3: CSASLFGRNTEAFF. The CDR3 bases are TGCAGTGCTTCCCTATTCGGGAGGAACACTGAAGCTTTCTTT.

This clonotype qualifies as medium-sized. The chain recombines TRBV6-6 with TRBJ1-3; no clear D. This CDR3 contains 14 residues. The V gene lost 2 bases and the J gene lost 0 bases, with 5 bases spanning the gap. Germline V gene data show CDR1 as MNHNY and CDR2 as SVGAGI (reference sequence). CDR3 in DNA: TGTGCCAGCAGTTACCGGACCTCTGGAAACACCATATATTTT. Its translation is CASSYRTSGNTIYF.

This clonotype is medium-sized. The chain recombines TRBV11-2 with TRBJ2-1; the D gene is possibly TRBD1 (6 bases). Trimming took 5 bases from V and 8 from J, leaving 13 bases between them. The CDR3 runs 13 residues. CDR1 is SGHAT, CDR2 FQNNGV, per germline. The CDR3 DNA follows: TGTGCCAGCAGCCCCCCCAAGGGGGATGAGCAGTTCTTC. It translates to CASSPPKGDEQFF.

This clonotype is judged medium-sized. This chain links TRBV3-1 with TRBJ1-4; no reliable D call. V lost 1 base and J lost 5, with 8 bases in between. Germline V lookup: CDR1 LGHDT, CDR2 YNNKEL (reference sequence). The CDR3 extends over 14 amino acids. CDR3 protein: CASSQVPENEKLFF. Written as DNA, the CDR3 is TGTGCCAGCAGCCAAGTTCCAGAGAATGAAAAACTGTTTTTT.

A few counts support this clonotype. The CDR3 is CATSGQGNQPQHF. CDR3 DNA: TGTGCCACCTCGGGACAGGGGAATCAGCCCCAGCATTTT. The chain links TRBV19 to TRBJ1-5, with 10 bases identical to TRBD1. V lost 10 bases, J lost 4 bases, and 4 bases stayed unmatched. The CDR3 spans 13 residues. CDR1 is LNHDA and CDR2 is SQIVND in the germline V gene (reference sequence). Full variable domain (missing parts from reference TRBV19 and TRBJ1-5): DGGITQSPKYLFRKEGQNVTLSCEQNLNHDAMYWYRQDPGQGLRLIYYSQIVNDFQKGDIAEGYSVSREKKESFPLTVTSAQKNPTAFYLCATSGQGNQPQHFGDGTRLSIL.

A remark on this clonotype: A much larger clone lies one base from this, so it may be a read error. The CDR3 reads CASSLVGELAETQYF. DNA for the CDR3: TGCGCCAGCAGCTTGGTAGGAGAACTAGCAGAGACCCAGTACTTC. The J gene is TRBJ2-5, the V gene TRBV5-1; D is possibly TRBD2 (6 bases). CDR3 length: 15 residues. The V and J ends lost 0 bases and 4 bases respectively, with 13 bases between them. CDR1 is SGHRS, CDR2 YFSETQ, per germline.

By share, this clonotype ranks as medium-sized (0.01 to 0.1%). This chain connects TRBV4-1 to TRBJ1-1; the D is unclear. This CDR3 is built from 11 residues. Trimming stripped 4 bases from V and 13 bases from J, with 13 bases between. CDR1 is MGHRA, CDR2 YSYEKL, per germline. For the CDR3, the DNA is TGCGCCAGCAGCCCCGGGCCGGGATTTTTCTTT. Protein sequence: CASSPGPGFFF.

V usage is TRBV12-3 or TRBV12-4 and J usage is TRBJ1-5; 7 bases match TRBD1. CDR3 length: 14 amino acids. The junction had 4 bases not matched to a gene; V was cut back by 5 bases and J by 3 bases. The chain's CDR3 is CASSKDRDNQPQHF. The CDR3 DNA sequence: TGTGCCAGCAGTAAAGACAGGGACAATCAGCCCCAGCATTTT.

In this sample, this clonotype turned up many times. The rearrangement links TRBV29-1 to TRBJ1-2, with D perhaps matching TRBD1 (6 bases). The germline CDR1 and CDR2 sequences are SQVTM and ANQGSEA. Trimming pared 7 bases from V and 6 bases from J, leaving 12 bases between. The CDR3 extends over 11 amino acids. The CDR3 here is CSGTGSDGYTF. CDR3 sequence (DNA): TGCAGCGGTACAGGGTCCGATGGCTACACCTTC.

By sample fraction, this clonotype is medium-sized (0.01 to 0.1%). The chain recombines TRBV20-1 with TRBJ1-6; D not certain. CDR3 length: 13 residues. The germline V gene encodes CDR1 DFQATT and CDR2 SNEGSKA (reference sequence). Trimming took 1 base from V and 9 from J, leaving 10 bases between them. The CDR3 sequence is CSARVGPGSPLHF. The CDR3 nucleotides read TGCAGTGCTAGAGTAGGGCCGGGTTCACCCCTCCACTTT.

This clonotype rates as medium-sized. The chain combines TRBV6-6 with TRBJ1-5, with D unclear. The CDR3 runs 14 residues. CDR1 and CDR2 from the germline V gene are MNHNY and SVGAGI (reference sequence). The germline V and J ends were trimmed by 2 bases and 3 bases, with 8 bases remaining between them. CDR3 nucleotides: TGTGCCAGCAGTTACCGGGCATACAATCAGCCCCAGCATTTT. It is translated as CASSYRAYNQPQHF.

This clonotype is medium-sized. This chain uses TRBV6-6 with TRBJ1-1; D gene ambiguous. Trimming stripped 7 bases from V and 0 bases from J, with 9 bases between. CDR1 and CDR2 from the germline V gene are MNHNY and SVGAGI (reference sequence). The CDR3 has 13 amino acids. The CDR3 loop is CASIGNMNTEAFF. The CDR3 DNA sequence: TGTGCCAGCATCGGGAACATGAACACTGAAGCTTTCTTT.

Many counts were recorded for this clonotype. V usage is TRBV7-9 and J usage is TRBJ2-2; 11 bases align to TRBD1. Losses at the gene ends were 5 bases for V and 10 bases for J; bases not matched to a gene: 12. CDR1 and CDR2 (germline): SEHNR, FQNEAQ (reference sequence). CDR3 length: 16 amino acids. Here the CDR3 DNA reads TGTGCCAGCAGCCGCCGGGACAGGGGGTCTCTTGAGGAGCTGTTTTTT. It codes for CASSRRDRGSLEELFF.